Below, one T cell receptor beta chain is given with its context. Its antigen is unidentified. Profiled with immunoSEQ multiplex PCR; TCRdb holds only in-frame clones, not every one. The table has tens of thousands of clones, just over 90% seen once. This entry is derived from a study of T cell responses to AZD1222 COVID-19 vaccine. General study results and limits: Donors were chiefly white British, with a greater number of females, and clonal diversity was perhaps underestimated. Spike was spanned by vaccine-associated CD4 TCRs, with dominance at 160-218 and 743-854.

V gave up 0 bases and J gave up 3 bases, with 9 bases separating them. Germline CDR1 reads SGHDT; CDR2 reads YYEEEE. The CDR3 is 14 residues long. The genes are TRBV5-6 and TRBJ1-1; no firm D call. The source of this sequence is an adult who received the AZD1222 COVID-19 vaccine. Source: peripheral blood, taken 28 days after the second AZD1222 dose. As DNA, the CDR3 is TGTGCCAGCAGCTTGGCGCAGGCTTACACTGAAGCTTTCTTT. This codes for CASSLAQAYTEAFF. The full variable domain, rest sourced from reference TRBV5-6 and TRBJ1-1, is DAGVTQSPTHLIKTRGQQVTLRCSPKSGHDTVSWYQQALGQGPQFIFQYYEEEERQRGNFPDRFSGHQFPNYSSELNVNALLLGDSALYLCASSLAQAYTEAFFGQGTRLTVV.